The following is a TCR beta chain sequence with its context. This specimen comes from a study of blood T cells in healthy people across ages. For the second PCR, which ran for about 7 to 11 cycles, a sample-barcoded 5' primer and a J-beta primer mix were used. TCRdb called the 5' RACE reads again in MiXCR, with one record for every CDR3 protein. The top ten clones hold roughly 3.1% of a sample with around 800,000 distinct CDR3 sequences, approximately 24% of them seen once. Trimming stripped 1 base from V and 2 bases from J, with 7 bases between. Looked up from germline, CDR1 is MGHRA and CDR2 is YSYEKL. This CDR3 comprises 14 residues. Researchers collected roughly 10 milliliters of peripheral blood from every single donor. This same sample was also taken into another study, of T cells of mothers and their children. That paper states: Donation came from three healthy Caucasian mothers together with their six children.

The receptor's source is a boy younger than 18 in good health. The V and J genes are TRBV4-1 and TRBJ2-3; D unclear. Sequenced sample: blood. The CDR3 coding sequence is TGCGCCAGCAGCCAAGTAACTTTCACAGATACGCAGTATTTT. Protein product: CASSQVTFTDTQYF.